The 8 T cell receptor beta chains below were found in one sample sequenced in a study of blood T cell repertoires in COVID-19. The table came from immunoSEQ multiplex PCR; TCRdb's copy has only in-frame clones and leaves some out. The sample carries around 100,000 clones, 89% recorded once. Sequencing was performed on peripheral blood. These receptors came from a woman aged 55-70 years with acute or convalescent COVID-19.

This sequence joins TRBV6-1 and TRBJ2-1, with D hard to call. Per the germline V gene, CDR1 is MNHNS and CDR2 is SASEGT. V was clipped by 10 bases and J by 7 bases, with 14 bases between them. The CDR3 runs to 12 residues. CDR3 sequence reads: CATQAATNEQFF. DNA of the CDR3: TGTGCCACGCAGGCCGCTACAAATGAGCAGTTCTTC.

This rearrangement joins TRBV24-1 to TRBJ2-7, with 9 bases lining up with TRBD1. This CDR3 has 15 amino acids. Losses at the gene ends were 3 bases for V and 0 bases for J; bases not matched to a gene: 2. Germline lookup yields CDR1 KGHDR and CDR2 SFDVKD. The CDR3 sequence: CATSDGTGLSYEQYF. The CDR3 DNA sequence: TGTGCCACCAGTGATGGGACAGGGCTCTCCTACGAGCAGTACTTC.

V and J are TRBV19 and TRBJ2-5; D may be TRBD2 (6 bases). The germline V gene encodes CDR1 LNHDA and CDR2 SQIVND (reference sequence). Trimming removed 3 bases from V and 7 bases from J, with 21 bases in between. This CDR3 has 16 residues. The CDR3 sequence is CASSMSFGGSGLTQYF. The CDR3 DNA is TGTGCCAGTAGTATGAGTTTTGGGGGGTCTGGATTGACCCAGTACTTC.

V and J are TRBV29-1 and TRBJ2-7, with 7 bases matching TRBD2. V trimming: 4 bases; J trimming: 0 bases; junction bases outside the gene matches: 3. CDR1 is SQVTM, CDR2 ANQGSEA, per germline. The CDR3 has 13 amino acids. The CDR3 nucleotides read TGCAGCGTTGTACCTAGCGGCTCCTACGAGCAGTACTTC. Translated: CSVVPSGSYEQYF.

The chain carries TRBV18 and TRBJ2-3, with 14 bases that match TRBD2. Germline V lookup: CDR1 KGHSH, CDR2 LQKENI. V trimming: 4 bases; J trimming: 6 bases; junction bases outside the gene matches: 6. This CDR3 is 16 amino acids long. The CDR3 here is CASSQGLAGVEDTQYF. The CDR3 nucleotides are TGTGCCAGCTCACAGGGACTAGCGGGAGTGGAGGATACGCAGTATTTT.

The CDR3 sequence is CASSPHGQDFSGANVLTF. The DNA for the CDR3 is TGTGCCAGCAGTCCCCACGGACAGGATTTCTCTGGGGCCAACGTCCTGACTTTC. This chain uses TRBV28 with TRBJ2-6, with 7 nucleotides matching TRBD1. Germline-derived CDR1 and CDR2 are MDHEN and SYDVKM. The CDR3 consists of 18 residues. The junction had 10 bases not matched to a gene; V was cut back by 5 bases and J by 0 bases. Full variable domain (outside the CDR3, taken from reference TRBV28 and TRBJ2-6): DVKVTQSSRYLVKRTGEKVFLECVQDMDHENMFWYRQDPGLGLRLIYFSYDVKMKEKGDIPEGYSVSREKKERFSLILESASTNQTSMYLCASSPHGQDFSGANVLTFGAGSRLTVL.

The rearrangement joins TRBV10-3 to TRBJ1-5, with 9 bases identical to TRBD1. The ends lost 9 bases at V and 3 bases at J; junction bases unmatched: 3. CDR1 is ENHRY, CDR2 SYGVKD, per germline. The CDR3 length is 13 residues. Here the CDR3 DNA reads TGTGCCATTCAACAGGGGGCCAATCAGCCCCAGCATTTT. Protein sequence: CAIQQGANQPQHF.

The chain employs TRBV7-9 and TRBJ2-1, with 14 bases fitting TRBD2. V gave up 3 bases and J gave up 8 bases; unmatched junction bases: 15. Per the germline V gene, CDR1 is SEHNR and CDR2 is FQNEAQ (reference sequence). The CDR3 has 19 residues. CDR3 amino acids: CASSFPPGTSGSPMDEQFF. The CDR3 DNA sequence: TGTGCCAGCAGCTTCCCACCTGGGACTAGCGGGAGCCCCATGGATGAGCAGTTCTTC.